This passage covers 17 T cell receptor beta chains from one sample sequenced in a study of blood T cells in healthy people across ages. A second about 7 to 12 cycle PCR used barcoded and J-beta primers. TCRdb called the 5' RACE reads again in MiXCR, with one record for every CDR3 protein. This table has around 870,000 distinct CDR3 sequences, 29% appearing once. Sequencing was performed on blood. The receptors originated from a woman over 75 in good health.

The rearrangement uses TRBV5-4 and TRBJ2-7; D gene uncertain. CDR1 and CDR2 (germline): SGHNT, YYREEE (reference sequence). CDR3 size: 14 residues. Trimming left V 1 base short and J 13 bases short, with 21 bases between. For the CDR3, the DNA is TGTGCCAGCAGCTTGCGCAATCTTCAAGGTTCCTTTTACTTC. Its translation is CASSLRNLQGSFYF.

The chain recombines TRBV5-1 with TRBJ2-1, with 8 bases lining up with TRBD2. V gave up 0 bases and J gave up 8 bases; unmatched junction bases: 4. CDR3 length equals 14 residues. CDR1 is SGHRS and CDR2 is YFSETQ in the germline V gene. DNA of the CDR3: TGCGCCAGCAGCTTGGGGACTAGCCGCCATGAGCAGTTCTTC. Its protein product is CASSLGTSRHEQFF.

This rearrangement joins TRBV7-2 to TRBJ2-7; weak D call: TRBD2 (5 bases). The CDR3 extends over 14 amino acids. The V end was cut by 8 bases, the J end by 0 bases, with 14 bases between. Germline loops: CDR1 SGHTA, CDR2 FQGNSA. CDR3 residues: CASCSSRGSYEQYF. The CDR3 DNA sequence: TGTGCCAGCTGCTCGTCCCGGGGCTCCTACGAGCAGTACTTC.

With regard to this clonotype: The junction shows a germline mismatch at one end, possibly a read error. The chain recombines TRBV7-2 with TRBJ1-5; TRBD1 agrees at 7 bases. The CDR3 loop spans 16 amino acids. CDR1 and CDR2 (germline): SGHTA, FQGNSA. CDR3 loop: CASSRGGQPSSQPQHF. The DNA of the CDR3 is TGTGCCAGCAGCCGTGGGGGACAGCCAAGCAGTCAGCCCCAGCATTTT. The full variable domain, its missing parts supplied by reference TRBV7-2 and TRBJ1-5, is GAGVSQSPSNKVTEKGKDVELRCDPISGHTALYWYRQSLGQGLEFLIYFQGNSAPDKSGLPSDRFSAERTGGSVSTLTIQRTQQEDSAVYLCASSRGGQPSSQPQHFGDGTRLSIL.

Points on this clonotype: Its ends do not fully match the called genes, so a read error is possible. V gene TRBV6-5 combines with J gene TRBJ1-5; 9 bases map to TRBD1. The CDR3 has 15 residues. Germline CDR1 and CDR2: MNHEY and SVGAGI. CDR3 nucleotide sequence: TGTGCCGGCAGCCGGACAGGGGCTGGGAATCAGCCCCAGCATTTT. This translates into CAGSRTGAGNQPQHF.

This clonotype was observed a few times. J is TRBJ2-1 and V is TRBV2; D perhaps matches TRBD1 (6 bases). The germline gives CDR1 SNHLY, CDR2 FYNNEI. There are 13 residues in the CDR3. V was pared by 7 bases and J by 5 bases, with 12 bases between. The CDR3 here is CASNKQGHNEQFF. The CDR3, as DNA: TGTGCCAGCAACAAACAGGGACACAATGAGCAGTTCTTC.

Concerning this clonotype: A read error is possible here, since a much larger clone lies one base away. CDR3 in amino acids: CATSRDPDPGNEQYF. The CDR3 bases are TGTGCCACCAGCAGAGATCCCGACCCGGGCAATGAGCAGTACTTC. The rearrangement links TRBV15 to TRBJ2-7; no clear D gene. Deletions cut 0 bases from V and 7 bases from J, with 16 bases between. The germline gives CDR1 LNHNV, CDR2 YYDKDF (reference sequence). The CDR3 length is 15 residues.

In its sample, this clonotype was seen a few times. The chain combines TRBV7-9 with TRBJ1-1, with a possible D match to TRBD1 (5 bases). Between the trimmed V and J ends, which lost 2 bases and 4 bases, there was a span of 11 bases. Germline CDR1 is SEHNR and CDR2 is FQNEAQ (reference sequence). The CDR3 consists of 14 residues. CDR3: CASSLQGEVTEAFF. CDR3 bases: TGTGCCAGCAGCTTACAGGGAGAGGTCACTGAAGCTTTCTTT.

This clonotype was counted ten times or more. The chain carries TRBV7-2 and TRBJ1-1; D may be TRBD1 (6 bases). V lost 0 bases and J lost 5, with 16 bases in between. Per germline, CDR1 SGHTA and CDR2 FQGNSA. The CDR3 sequence is 16 residues long. The DNA for the CDR3 is TGTGCCAGCAGCTTAGCGGGTAGGGGGGTGGGAACTGAAGCTTTCTTT. It yields the protein CASSLAGRGVGTEAFF.

Note on this clonotype: At one end, the junction sequence differs from germline, possibly due to a read error. The V call is TRBV5-1, the J call TRBJ2-7; D is unclear. CDR3 length equals 13 residues. Germline V lookup: CDR1 SGHRS, CDR2 YFSETQ. The CDR3 nucleotides are TGCGCCAGCAGCGACCTACACCCCGACGAGCAGTATTTC. Amino acids: CASSDLHPDEQYF.

This clonotype was detected a few times. Since a much larger clone is just one base distant, this may be a read error. The V call is TRBV7-9, the J call TRBJ2-5, with D possibly TRBD1 on 5 matching bases. In germline, CDR1 is SEHNR, CDR2 FQNEAQ (reference sequence). This CDR3 is 14 amino acids long. The V gene lost 7 bases and the J gene lost 11 bases, with 23 bases spanning the gap. CDR3 loop: CASTPAAGYNEQYF. In nucleotides, the CDR3 is TGTGCCAGCACCCCTGCGGCAGGGTACAATGAGCAGTACTTC.

This clonotype appeared many times. The chain recombines TRBV7-9 with TRBJ1-2, with D uncertain. Trimming left V 1 base short and J 4 bases short, with 7 bases between. Germline V CDR1 and CDR2: SEHNR, FQNEAQ (reference sequence). The CDR3 extends over 13 amino acids. CDR3 protein: CASSLGGSYGYTF. As DNA, the CDR3 is TGTGCCAGCAGCTTAGGAGGGTCCTATGGCTACACCTTC.

This clonotype was picked up many times. The chain employs TRBV10-3 and TRBJ1-6; no definite D call. This CDR3 contains 13 residues. The V end lost 7 bases, the J end lost 3 bases, and 7 bases lay between the germline ends. Germline loops: CDR1 ENHRY, CDR2 SYGVKD. The CDR3 DNA reads TGTGCCATCAACCAGAACTATAATTCACCCCTCCACTTT. Protein product: CAINQNYNSPLHF.

This clonotype was seen more than once but under ten times. A read error may account for a junction end that differs from germline. This chain connects TRBV6-6 to TRBJ1-6; D possibly corresponds to TRBD1 (5 bases). This CDR3 has 13 residues. Germline assignment: CDR1 MNHNY and CDR2 SVGAGI (reference sequence). The CDR3 DNA sequence: TGTGCCGGCAGGGTTTCCTATAATTCACCCCTCCACTTT. Translation: CAGRVSYNSPLHF.

As regards this clonotype: This may be a read error: a much more frequent sequence differs by one nucleotide. The V gene is TRBV6-1, the J gene TRBJ2-2; D unclear. The CDR3 loop spans 13 amino acids. The germline gives CDR1 MNHNS, CDR2 SASEGT. The DNA for the CDR3 is TGTGCCAGCAGTGAAGCGTGGACGGGCGAGCGGTTTTTT. Protein product: CASSEAWTGERFF.

The rearrangement uses TRBV28 and TRBJ2-3, with D uncertain. V lost 3 bases, J lost 6 bases, and 4 bases lay in between. Germline loops: CDR1 MDHEN, CDR2 SYDVKM. The CDR3 has 11 amino acids. CDR3: CASSLPDTQYF. The DNA for the CDR3 is TGTGCCAGCAGTTTGCCGGATACGCAGTATTTT. Drawing the rest from reference TRBV28 and TRBJ2-3, the complete variable domain is DVKVTQSSRYLVKRTGEKVFLECVQDMDHENMFWYRQDPGLGLRLIYFSYDVKMKEKGDIPEGYSVSREKKERFSLILESASTNQTSMYLCASSLPDTQYFGPGTRLTVL.

This clonotype has ten or more counts. This sequence joins TRBV10-1 and TRBJ2-7, with TRBD2 matching over 12 bases. V lost 4 bases, J lost 3 bases, and 1 base stayed unmatched. This CDR3 is 14 amino acids long. In germline, CDR1 is WNHNN, CDR2 SYGVQD (reference sequence). Here the CDR3 reads CASSGTSGVYEQYF. The DNA for the CDR3 is TGCGCCAGCAGTGGGACTAGCGGGGTCTACGAGCAGTACTTC.